Below are 18 T cell receptor beta chains sequenced from a single sample in a study of blood T cell repertoires in COVID-19. Measured with immunoSEQ multiplex PCR; TCRdb has only the in-frame clones, and not every one. The repertoire holds about 230,000 clones, with approximately 89% as singletons. Specimen: PBMCs or T cells enriched from blood (not recorded which). These receptors all stem from a woman aged 25 to 39 with acute COVID-19.

This rearrangement joins TRBV10-3 to TRBJ1-1, with TRBD1 identical over 8 bases. The junction had 7 bases not matched to a gene; V was cut back by 10 bases and J by 0 bases. CDR1 ENHRY and CDR2 SYGVKD come from the germline V gene. The CDR3 totals 14 residues. CDR3 sequence reads: CATSWTGLNTEAFF. The CDR3 DNA follows: TGTGCCACCTCGTGGACAGGGCTGAACACTGAAGCTTTCTTT.

The V call is TRBV14, the J call TRBJ1-2; 10 bases are a match to TRBD1. The CDR3 is made up of 14 amino acids. V was pared by 3 bases and J by 7 bases, with 5 bases of the junction left unmatched. Germline V gives CDR1 SGHDN, CDR2 FVKESK. CDR3 sequence reads: CASSQGTGAGGYTF. In DNA, the CDR3 is TGTGCCAGCAGCCAGGGGACAGGGGCCGGTGGCTACACCTTC.

This clone was counted a few times. The V gene is TRBV28, the J gene TRBJ1-5; TRBD1 matches 8 bases. The V segment lost 3 bases and the J segment 1 base; nucleotides outside the gene matches: 8. Germline-derived CDR1 and CDR2 are MDHEN and SYDVKM. The CDR3 contains 17 residues. The CDR3 DNA follows: TGTGCCAGCAGTTTCCCCCTACAGGGGGGGAGCAATCAGCCCCAGCATTTT. Translated: CASSFPLQGGSNQPQHF.

This chain connects TRBV25-1 to TRBJ1-4; D unresolved. The germline gives CDR1 MGHDK, CDR2 SYGVNS. V lost 4 bases and J lost 0, with 9 bases in between. This CDR3 region has 15 residues. The CDR3 bases are TGTGCCAGCAGTGGGGAGGTTGCAACTAATGAAAAACTGTTTTTT. Translating it yields CASSGEVATNEKLFF. Full variable domain (outside the CDR3, taken from reference TRBV25-1 and TRBJ1-4): EADIYQTPRYLVIGTGKKITLECSQTMGHDKMYWYQQDPGMELHLIHYSYGVNSTEKGDLSSESTVSRIRTEHFPLTLESARPSHTSQYLCASSGEVATNEKLFFGSGTQLSVL.

The chain combines TRBV19 with TRBJ1-5; 7 bases fit TRBD1. CDR1 and CDR2 (germline): LNHDA, SQIVND (reference sequence). This CDR3 has 17 residues. V lost 3 bases and J lost 2; bases outside the gene matches: 10. The CDR3 sequence: CASSIRVTGAGNQPQHF. The DNA of the CDR3 is TGTGCCAGTAGTATTAGGGTCACAGGGGCTGGCAATCAGCCCCAGCATTTT.

V gene TRBV15 combines with J gene TRBJ1-5, with 8 bases fitting TRBD1. Germline lookup yields CDR1 LNHNV and CDR2 YYDKDF (reference sequence). J lost 1 base, V lost 4 bases, and 9 bases had no gene match. The length of the CDR3 is 17 residues. CDR3: CATSTRKGQVSNQPQHF. In nucleotides, the CDR3 is TGTGCCACCAGCACAAGAAAGGGACAGGTGAGCAATCAGCCCCAGCATTTT.

The chain employs TRBV9 and TRBJ1-4, with a weak D call TRBD1 (5 bases). The CDR3 spans 15 residues. The V end lost 3 bases, the J end lost 1 base, and 10 bases lay between the germline ends. Germline V gene data show CDR1 as SGDLS and CDR2 as YYNGEE. This chain's CDR3 is CASSEQGGTNEKLFF. As DNA, the CDR3 is TGTGCCAGCAGCGAGCAGGGAGGAACTAATGAAAAACTGTTTTTT.

This chain uses TRBV28 with TRBJ2-7; 7 bases map to TRBD1. V shed 3 bases and J 0 bases; nucleotides not matched to a gene: 2. Germline V gene sequence: CDR1 MDHEN, CDR2 SYDVKM. The CDR3 totals 14 residues. CDR3 sequence: CASSLYRGSYEQYF. DNA for the CDR3: TGTGCCAGCAGTTTGTACAGGGGCTCCTACGAGCAGTACTTC.

The V call is TRBV3-1 (or the pseudogene TRBV3-2), the J call TRBJ2-7, with D unclear. CDR1 and CDR2 (germline): LGHDT, YNNKEL (reference sequence). The CDR3 contains 12 residues. Trimming shortened V by 2 bases and J by 3 bases, and 5 bases separated the two germline ends. The CDR3 DNA sequence: TGTGCCAGCAGCCAAAACTACTACGAGCAGTACTTC. Residues: CASSQNYYEQYF.

CDR3 sequence reads: CASSSEPDRGYGYTF. CDR3 bases: TGTGCCAGCAGCTCAGAACCGGACAGGGGCTATGGCTACACCTTC. The chain couples TRBV7-8 to TRBJ1-2; 9 bases fit TRBD1. The CDR3 runs 15 residues. The J segment lost 4 bases and the V segment lost 4 bases, leaving 7 bases of the junction unmatched. CDR1 and CDR2 (germline): SGHVS, FQNEAQ.

J is TRBJ2-5 and V is TRBV6-6; 8 bases line up with TRBD1. Germline CDR1 MNHNY, CDR2 SVGAGI (reference sequence). The CDR3 is 14 amino acids. The ends lost 0 bases at V and 5 bases at J; junction bases unmatched: 2. CDR3 DNA: TGTGCCAGCAGTTACTCACAGGGGGGCGAGACCCAGTACTTC. Translated: CASSYSQGGETQYF.

Details on this clone: Other DNA variants within this sample encode the same CDR3. The chain combines TRBV12-3 or TRBV12-4 with TRBJ1-2; D possibly corresponds to TRBD1 (6 bases). CDR3 length: 11 residues. V was trimmed by 7 bases and J by 7 bases, leaving 10 bases between them. The CDR3 is CASTGGGGYTF. As DNA, the CDR3 is TGTGCCAGCACGGGGGGCGGTGGCTACACCTTC.

The genes are TRBV7-9 and TRBJ2-7, with 9 bases matching TRBD1. The CDR3 has 15 amino acids. The germline V gene has CDR1 SEHNR and CDR2 FQNEAQ (reference sequence). V dropped 1 base and J dropped 0; count of bases not matched to a gene: 1. DNA of the CDR3: TGTGCCAGCAGCTTAGGGGGACAGGGCTCCTACGAGCAGTACTTC. This encodes CASSLGGQGSYEQYF.

The chain carries TRBV11-2 and TRBJ2-2; the D is unclear. Deletions cut 0 bases from V and 1 base from J, with 3 bases between. The CDR3 loop spans 14 amino acids. The V gene's germline CDR1 is SGHAT and CDR2 FQNNGV. CDR3 nucleotide sequence: TGTGCCAGCAGCTTAGACAGGAACACCGGGGAGCTGTTTTTT. This translates into CASSLDRNTGELFF.

This clone was seen just once. The chain is built from TRBV2 and TRBJ1-5, with 7 bases identical to TRBD1. The CDR3 spans 14 residues. The J segment lost 3 bases and the V segment lost 5 bases, leaving 4 bases of the junction unmatched. The germline V gene encodes CDR1 SNHLY and CDR2 FYNNEI. The CDR3 DNA is TGTGCCAGCAGTTATACAGGGGACAATCAGCCCCAGCATTTT. Its protein is CASSYTGDNQPQHF.

V and J are TRBV5-6 and TRBJ1-1, with 8 bases identical to TRBD1. The germline gives CDR1 SGHDT, CDR2 YYEEEE. The CDR3 extends over 17 amino acids. V trimming: 0 bases; J trimming: 1 base; junction bases outside the gene matches: 8. CDR3: CASSLAHRGLRNTEAFF. The CDR3 bases are TGTGCCAGCAGCTTGGCACACAGGGGGTTGAGGAACACTGAAGCTTTCTTT.

This chain connects TRBV9 to TRBJ2-1; a weak D match, TRBD2 (5 bases). Germline CDR1 SGDLS, CDR2 YYNGEE. CDR3 length: 13 residues. Trimming cost V 2 bases and J 2 bases, with 5 bases left between them. The CDR3 coding sequence is TGTGCCAGCAGCGTCGGGGCCTACAATGAGCAGTTCTTC. It codes for CASSVGAYNEQFF.

This chain links TRBV28 with TRBJ2-4; 9 bases match TRBD1. The CDR3 is made up of 14 amino acids. The V segment lost 3 bases and the J segment 9 bases; nucleotides outside the gene matches: 6. Germline V CDR1 and CDR2: MDHEN, SYDVKM. The CDR3 loop reads CASSFRTGVAIQYF. CDR3 nucleotide sequence: TGTGCCAGCAGTTTTAGGACAGGGGTTGCCATTCAGTACTTC.